The clone carrying this T cell receptor beta chain was recorded only once. Its antigen is unknown. This sample is drawn from a study of blood T cells in healthy people across ages. Study-wide points: Naive T cell percentage showed a strong correlation with TCR beta diversity.

Combining a sample-barcoded 5' primer with a J-beta primer mix, a second PCR ran for roughly 7 to 12 cycles. Per sample, CDR3-containing paired-end reads numbered at least 2.5 million. TCRdb re-analysed the 5' RACE reads in MiXCR, keeping a single row per CDR3 protein. The repertoire includes some 900,000 distinct CDR3 sequences, around 48% of them detected once, and roughly an eighth sits in the top ten. Looked up from germline, CDR1 is MDHEN and CDR2 is SYDVKM. Trimming removed 5 bases from V and 5 bases from J; junction bases left unmatched: 3. The CDR3 covers 14 residues. The receptor comes from a man aged 25-45 years in good health. The specimen was blood. This chain links TRBV28 with TRBJ1-4, with 9 nucleotides matching TRBD1. The CDR3 spells CASSGGTGNEKLFF. The CDR3 DNA is TGTGCCAGCAGTGGAGGGACAGGGAATGAAAAACTGTTTTTT.